This T cell receptor (beta chain) was identified during a study of blood T cell repertoires in COVID-19. J was trimmed by 6 bases and V by 5 bases; bases with no gene match: 8. There are 16 residues in the CDR3. Germline lookup yields CDR1 LNHDA and CDR2 SQIVND (reference sequence). Data came from immunoSEQ multiplex PCR; TCRdb stores just in-frame clones and leaves some out. The sample holds 210,000 or so clones; under 90% are singletons and the top ten take less than 4.5%. This clone has more than one count but fewer than ten. The sequence derives from a man aged 45-60 years with acute or convalescent COVID-19. This chain links TRBV19 with TRBJ1-5; 12 nucleotides align to TRBD1. Source material: peripheral blood. CDR3 sequence: CASSWGQGARSQPQHF. The CDR3 bases are TGTGCCAGTAGTTGGGGACAGGGGGCGCGAAGTCAGCCCCAGCATTTT.